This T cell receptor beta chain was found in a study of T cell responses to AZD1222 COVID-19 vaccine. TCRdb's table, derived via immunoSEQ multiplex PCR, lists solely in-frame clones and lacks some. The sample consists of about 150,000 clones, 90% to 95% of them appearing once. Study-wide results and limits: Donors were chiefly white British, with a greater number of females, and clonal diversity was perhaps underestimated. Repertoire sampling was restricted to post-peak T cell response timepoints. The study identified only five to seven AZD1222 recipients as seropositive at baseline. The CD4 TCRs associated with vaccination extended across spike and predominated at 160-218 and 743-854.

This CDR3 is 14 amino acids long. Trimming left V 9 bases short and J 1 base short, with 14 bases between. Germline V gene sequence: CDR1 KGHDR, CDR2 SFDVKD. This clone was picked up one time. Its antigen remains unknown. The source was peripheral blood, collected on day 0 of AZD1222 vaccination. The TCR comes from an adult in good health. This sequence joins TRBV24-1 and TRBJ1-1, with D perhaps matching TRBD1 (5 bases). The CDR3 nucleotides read TGTGCCACCCGGGCCGGGGGGTCGAACACTGAAGCTTTCTTT. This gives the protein CATRAGGSNTEAFF.